This record covers a single T cell receptor beta chain. These data are taken from a study of human T cells and chemical hapten exposure. As the library was built, unique molecular identifiers were attached to individual cDNA molecules. TCRdb fed the RACE reads into MiXCR, producing one record per CDR3 protein. The sample contains some 82,000 distinct CDR3 sequences, approximately 7% of which appear only once. The CDR3 consists of 14 residues. V shed 5 bases and J shed 3 bases, with 11 bases lying between them. CDR1 is MNHEY, CDR2 SMNVEV, per germline (reference sequence). Noted time point: patch test 2, 6 weeks after DPC sensitization. Treatment specified: therapeutic diphenylcyclopropenone sensitization with weekly scalp DPC.

This rearrangement joins TRBV27 to TRBJ1-5; no reliable D call. The sample here was whole blood, taken in connection with sensitization to the hapten diphenylcyclopropenone (DPC). This sequence originates from a woman in her twenties or thirties with alopecia areata. Some clones in this sample may be carry-over from other donors' samples. Written as DNA, the CDR3 is TGTGCCAGCAGTCCCAGGATTCCCAATCAGCCCCAGCATTTT. Its translation: CASSPRIPNQPQHF.